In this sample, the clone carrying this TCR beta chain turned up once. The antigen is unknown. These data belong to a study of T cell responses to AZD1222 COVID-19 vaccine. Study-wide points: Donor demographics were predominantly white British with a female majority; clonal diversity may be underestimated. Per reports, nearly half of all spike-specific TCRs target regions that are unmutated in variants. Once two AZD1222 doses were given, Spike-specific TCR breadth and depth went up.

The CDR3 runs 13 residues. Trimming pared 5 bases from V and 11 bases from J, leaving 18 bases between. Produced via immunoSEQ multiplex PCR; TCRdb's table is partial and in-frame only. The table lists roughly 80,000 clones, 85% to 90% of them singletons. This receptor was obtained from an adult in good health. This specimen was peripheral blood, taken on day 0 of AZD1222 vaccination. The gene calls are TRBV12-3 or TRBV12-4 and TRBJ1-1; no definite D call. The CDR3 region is CASSPGIPNSAFF. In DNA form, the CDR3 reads TGTGCCAGCAGTCCCGGGATCCCAAATAGCGCTTTCTTT.